This section outlines one T cell receptor (beta chain) sequence together with its context. These data originate in a study of blood T cell repertoires in COVID-19. Measured with immunoSEQ multiplex PCR; TCRdb has only the in-frame clones, and not every one. The sample includes roughly 180,000 clones, roughly 82% of them seen just once. The length of the CDR3 is 16 residues. Germline V gives CDR1 ENHRY, CDR2 SYGVKD. With 4 bases clipped from V and 6 bases from J, the junction kept 11 bases outside the gene matches. The TCR was taken from a man in his forties who had recovered from COVID-19. Input material: PBMCs or T cells enriched from blood (not recorded which). V is TRBV10-3 and J is TRBJ2-7; 11 nucleotides line up with TRBD1. CDR3 nucleotide sequence: TGTGCCATCAGTGGAGACCCGGGACAGGGGGGTACCGAGCAGTACTTC. It specifies CAISGDPGQGGTEQYF.